The 10 T cell receptor beta chains given below trace back to one sample, sequenced in a study of T-cell memory formation after mild COVID-19. TCRdb reanalysed the 5' RACE reads using MiXCR and keeps one entry per CDR3 protein. The profile shows roughly 150,000 distinct CDR3 sequences, 11% to 15% of them singletons. Sequenced: PBMCs or a T cell subset sorted from them (not recorded which). Receptor source: an adult woman who had mild COVID-19 (a few samples of this study predate the infection). Cell type and time point are not known.

In this sample, this clonotype turned up a few times. The rearrangement joins TRBV5-1 to TRBJ1-1; D not resolved. This CDR3 region has 15 residues. CDR1 and CDR2 from the germline V gene are SGHRS and YFSETQ. Trimming cost V 4 bases and J 4 bases, with 17 bases left between them. The CDR3, as DNA: TGCGCCAGCAGCCGGGAGGGATCGTGGGGCACTGAAGCTTTCTTT. Translation: CASSREGSWGTEAFF.

This clonotype was found a few times. The gene calls are TRBV6-6 and TRBJ1-5, with TRBD1 matching 10 bases. The CDR3 spans 16 residues. The V gene's germline CDR1 is MNHNY and CDR2 SVGAGI (reference sequence). J was trimmed by 6 bases and V by 7 bases; bases with no gene match: 12. CDR3 region: CASKDGTGVSGQPQHF. The CDR3 DNA reads as TGTGCCAGCAAGGACGGGACAGGGGTGTCGGGTCAGCCCCAGCATTTT.

This clonotype was recorded a few times. The rearrangement links TRBV2 to TRBJ1-2; 8 bases are a match to TRBD1. Unmatched junction bases numbered 8, after V lost 8 bases and J lost 0 bases. The CDR3 has 15 residues. Germline CDR1 is SNHLY and CDR2 is FYNNEI. In DNA, the CDR3 is TGTGCCAGCCAAATTTGGACAGGGCCTAACTATGGCTACACCTTC. Residues: CASQIWTGPNYGYTF.

V gene TRBV20-1 combines with J gene TRBJ2-7, with D unresolved. With 1 base removed from V and 2 bases from J, the gap between germline ends came to 15 bases. Germline V gives CDR1 DFQATT, CDR2 SNEGSKA (reference sequence). CDR3 length equals 15 residues. CDR3 amino acids: CSARGARDPPYEQYF. CDR3 in DNA: TGCAGTGCTAGAGGGGCTAGGGATCCTCCCTACGAGCAGTACTTC.

In this sample, this clonotype turned up many times. The V call is TRBV7-9, the J call TRBJ2-1; 9 bases match TRBD2. The CDR3 has 16 amino acids. V lost 3 bases, J lost 0 bases, and 3 bases stayed unmatched. Per the germline V gene, CDR1 is SEHNR and CDR2 is FQNEAQ (reference sequence). CDR3 sequence reads: CASSLISGSSYNEQFF. CDR3 nucleotides: TGTGCCAGCAGCTTGATTAGCGGGAGCTCCTACAATGAGCAGTTCTTC.

This clonotype showed up just a few times. The rearrangement links TRBV7-8 to TRBJ2-1; TRBD2 matches 13 bases. Trimming removed 5 bases from V and 8 bases from J; junction bases left unmatched: 6. Germline CDR1 and CDR2: SGHVS and FQNEAQ. This CDR3 is built from 15 residues. The DNA of the CDR3 is TGTGCCAGCAGCCCGGGACTAGCGGGAAAGGATGAGCAGTTCTTC. Residues: CASSPGLAGKDEQFF.

The chain employs TRBV27 and TRBJ2-7, with TRBD1 identical over 9 bases. V shed 5 bases, J shed 6 bases, and the junction held 11 bases outside the gene matches. Germline CDR1 is MNHEY and CDR2 is SMNVEV (reference sequence). The CDR3 extends over 15 amino acids. In DNA, the CDR3 is TGTGCCAGCAGTATCCATTGGACAGGGGACAGCGAGCAGTACTTC. Translation gives CASSIHWTGDSEQYF.

V is TRBV6-2 or TRBV6-3 and J is TRBJ2-7; a possible D gene is TRBD1 (6 bases). Germline V lookup: CDR1 MNHEY, CDR2 SVGEGT. The length of the CDR3 is 18 residues. Trimming took 0 bases from V and 3 from J, leaving 21 bases between them. CDR3 DNA sequence: TGTGCCAGCAGTTACTCTCGAAAATACGGACAGACCCTCTACGAGCAGTACTTC. Translation gives CASSYSRKYGQTLYEQYF.

This clonotype appeared many times. The V and J genes are TRBV29-1 and TRBJ1-4; a weak D match, TRBD1 (5 bases). The CDR3 runs 13 residues. CDR1 is SQVTM and CDR2 is ANQGSEA in the germline V gene. With 7 bases removed from V and 8 bases from J, the gap between germline ends came to 17 bases. CDR3 in amino acids: CSAEEGLEEKLFF. The CDR3 DNA follows: TGCAGCGCCGAGGAGGGGTTGGAAGAAAAACTGTTTTTT.

This clonotype appeared a few times. This chain uses TRBV4-3 with TRBJ2-3; D is undetermined. Germline V gene data show CDR1 as LGHNA and CDR2 as YSLEER. The germline V and J ends were trimmed by 0 bases and 3 bases, with 13 bases remaining between them. The CDR3 extends over 16 amino acids. DNA for the CDR3: TGCGCCAGCAGCCAAGATGGTTCCGCTAGAACAGATACGCAGTATTTT. It encodes CASSQDGSARTDTQYF.